Listed below are T cell receptor beta chains from one sample, sequenced in a study of response to subunit inactivated influenza vaccine. TCRdb reprocessed the RT-PCR reads via MiXCR and lists one record per CDR3 protein. The table includes 450,000 to 600,000 distinct CDR3 sequences, 15% to 20% detected once. This specimen consisted of CD4+ T cells sorted from PBMCs, obtained roughly 24 months after vaccination. The source of these receptors is a man between 50 and 75 years old who received an inactivated influenza vaccine. CDR3s leave out the opening cysteine and the closing phenylalanine or tryptophan. Fields, in order: clone size, V gene, CDR3 protein. Some rows have no size entry. The others give once, few or many, or a class for an expanded clone.

clone_size: -
v_call: TRBV16
cdr3_aa: ASSQSRPGTYEQY

clone_size: -
v_call: TRBV5-6
cdr3_aa: ASSLTGREF

clone_size: -
v_call: TRBV6-6
cdr3_aa: ASSYSDNQPQH

clone_size: many
v_call: TRBV4-3
cdr3_aa: ASSQWENYEQY

clone_size: many
v_call: TRBV10-3
cdr3_aa: AIRNPGPNEKLF

clone_size: -
v_call: TRBV4-3
cdr3_aa: ASSQAVRGPNTEAF

clone_size: few
v_call: TRBV10-1
cdr3_aa: ASSEGDRADTQY

clone_size: few
v_call: TRBV4-3
cdr3_aa: ASSQDYGDSYNEQF

clone_size: few
v_call: TRBV5-1
cdr3_aa: ASSPGGLAGDTQY

clone_size: few
v_call: TRBV20-1
cdr3_aa: SATPASLSYNEQF

clone_size: few
v_call: TRBV7-9
cdr3_aa: ASSLRGGEDTQY

clone_size: -
v_call: TRBV12-3/TRBV12-4
cdr3_aa: ASSLGQATHYGYT

clone_size: many
v_call: TRBV20-1
cdr3_aa: SVREEGNSPLH

clone_size: -
v_call: TRBV4-3
cdr3_aa: ASSQVTGGSGYT

clone_size: few
v_call: TRBV6-1
cdr3_aa: ASSQTLTEYYGYT

clone_size: few
v_call: TRBV5-1
cdr3_aa: ASSALPGGEGEQF

clone_size: -
v_call: TRBV7-2
cdr3_aa: ASSPRLAGSETQY

clone_size: -
v_call: TRBV29-1
cdr3_aa: SVNRGHDRRGYS

clone_size: -
v_call: TRBV24-1
cdr3_aa: ATSEGPGGATYGYT

clone_size: few
v_call: TRBV5-1
cdr3_aa: ASSLGTGTLEQY

clone_size: -
v_call: TRBV11-2
cdr3_aa: ASSFRRVSGGYYEQY

clone_size: -
v_call: TRBV6-7
cdr3_aa: ASSAGSPWDTEAF

clone_size: -
v_call: TRBV4-2
cdr3_aa: ASSQASDRINEKLF

clone_size: few
v_call: TRBV10-3
cdr3_aa: AIRETRDGEQF

clone_size: -
v_call: TRBV30
cdr3_aa: AWRVTGNSPLH

clone_size: -
v_call: TRBV7-2
cdr3_aa: ASSLAVVTDTQY

clone_size: -
v_call: TRBV20-1
cdr3_aa: SARLGRYSNQPQH